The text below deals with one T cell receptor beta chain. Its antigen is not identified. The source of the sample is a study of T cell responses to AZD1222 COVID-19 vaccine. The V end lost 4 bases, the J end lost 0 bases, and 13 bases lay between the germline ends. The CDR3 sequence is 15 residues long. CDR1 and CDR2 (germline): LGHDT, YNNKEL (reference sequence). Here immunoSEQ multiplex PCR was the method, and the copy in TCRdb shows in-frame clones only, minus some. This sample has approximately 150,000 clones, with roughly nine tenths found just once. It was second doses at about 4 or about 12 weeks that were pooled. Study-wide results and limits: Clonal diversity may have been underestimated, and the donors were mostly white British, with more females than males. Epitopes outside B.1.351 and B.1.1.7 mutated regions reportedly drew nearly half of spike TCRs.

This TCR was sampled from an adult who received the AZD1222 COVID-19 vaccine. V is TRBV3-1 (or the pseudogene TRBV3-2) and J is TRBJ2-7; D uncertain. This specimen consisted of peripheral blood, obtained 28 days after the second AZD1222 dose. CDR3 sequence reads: CASSPPGSRSYEQYF. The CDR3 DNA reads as TGTGCCAGCAGCCCTCCTGGGTCCCGCTCCTACGAGCAGTACTTC.